This T cell receptor beta chain was documented in a study of CD8 T cells in ankylosing spondylitis. This clonotype was detected a few times. The antigen remains undetermined. The germline V gene encodes CDR1 MDHEN and CDR2 SYDVKM. Unmatched junction bases numbered 10, after V lost 1 base and J lost 2 bases. The CDR3 runs to 18 residues. TCRdb reprocessed the 5' RACE reads with MiXCR, giving one entry per CDR3 protein. The table shows about 750,000 distinct CDR3 sequences, with roughly 19% occurring only once. Findings of the study overall: In ankylosing spondylitis blood, a motif of seven to nine highly homologous TCR beta variants appeared characteristic. Disease-linked clones proved CD8+ and comparatively uncommon in peripheral blood. Within matched ankylosing spondylitis synovial fluid, disease-linked clones were reportedly significantly enriched.

This chain connects TRBV28 to TRBJ2-3; TRBD2 matches at 9 bases. This clonotype was sampled from a male donor with ankylosing spondylitis. The source material was blood, either unsorted or a sorted T cell fraction (not recorded which). The CDR3 DNA sequence: TGTGCCAGCAGTTTATCCCCAAAGCGGGAGGCGAACACAGATACGCAGTATTTT. Translating it yields CASSLSPKREANTDTQYF.